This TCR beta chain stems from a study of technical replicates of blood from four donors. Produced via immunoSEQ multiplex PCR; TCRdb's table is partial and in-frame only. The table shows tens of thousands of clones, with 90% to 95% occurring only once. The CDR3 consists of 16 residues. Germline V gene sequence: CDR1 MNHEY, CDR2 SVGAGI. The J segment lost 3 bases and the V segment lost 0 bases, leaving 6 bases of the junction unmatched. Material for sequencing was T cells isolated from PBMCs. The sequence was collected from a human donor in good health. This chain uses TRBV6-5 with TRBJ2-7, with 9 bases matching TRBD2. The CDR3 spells CASSYSKREASYEQYF. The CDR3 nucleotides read TGTGCCAGCAGTTACTCCAAGCGGGAGGCTAGCTACGAGCAGTACTTC.